Following are 2 T cell receptor beta chains from one sample sequenced in a study of shared clonotypes between healthy human individuals. TCRdb's table, derived via immunoSEQ multiplex PCR, lists solely in-frame clones and lacks some. The data contain over a million clones, about 98.5% of them singletons. What was sequenced was naive CD4+ T cells sorted from blood. Indicated subset: CD45RA+ positively selected. The receptors here all came from a man aged 25 to 40 in good health.

The V and J genes are TRBV9 and TRBJ2-2; either TRBD1 or TRBD2 may fit D (5 bases each). Germline CDR1 is SGDLS and CDR2 is YYNGEE. The CDR3 contains 15 residues. Trimming removed 4 bases at V and 0 bases at J, with 10 bases between. CDR3 loop: CASSWDASNTGELFF. The DNA for the CDR3 is TGTGCCAGCAGCTGGGACGCCTCGAACACCGGGGAGCTGTTTTTT.

The chain couples TRBV10-2 to TRBJ2-3; 10 bases align to TRBD2. V dropped 2 bases and J dropped 7; count of bases not matched to a gene: 9. There are 16 residues in the CDR3. The germline V gene encodes CDR1 WSHSY and CDR2 SAAADI. The CDR3 sequence is CASSEELAGATHTQYF. The CDR3 bases are TGCGCCAGCAGTGAGGAGCTAGCGGGAGCCACTCATACGCAGTATTTT.